Presented here are 25 T cell receptor beta chains from one specimen sequenced in a study of T-cell reconstitution after alpha-beta-depleted transplantation in children. The authors prepared the TCRbeta library with unique molecular identifiers. TCRdb fed the PCR reads into MiXCR, producing one record per CDR3 protein. The data show about 610,000 distinct CDR3 sequences, with more than 9% seen just once and 4% held by the top ten. The sample was PBMCs from the stem cell graft donor, taken from the stem cell graft. The receptors were gathered from a human donor who donated a stem cell graft to a child with acute myeloid leukemia.

There are many counts of this clonotype. This sequence joins TRBV27 and TRBJ2-3, with 8 bases lining up with TRBD1. Germline-derived CDR1 and CDR2 are MNHEY and SMNVEV (reference sequence). J was trimmed by 6 bases and V by 6 bases; bases with no gene match: 5. CDR3 length equals 13 residues. The CDR3 DNA follows: TGTGCCAGCAGGACAGGGGCCCGGGATACGCAGTATTTT. It codes for CASRTGARDTQYF.

This clonotype was picked up many times. This rearrangement joins TRBV20-1 to TRBJ1-5; D not resolved. The germline CDR1 and CDR2 sequences are DFQATT and SNEGSKA (reference sequence). The CDR3 has 13 amino acids. Trimming left V 1 base short and J 7 bases short, with 11 bases between. The CDR3 region is CSARGGYGQPQHF. DNA for the CDR3: TGCAGTGCTAGAGGCGGGTACGGGCAGCCCCAGCATTTT.

This clonotype was seen a few times. The chain links TRBV28 to TRBJ2-7; tentative D call: TRBD1 (6 bases). Trimming stripped 5 bases from V and 3 bases from J, with 17 bases between. This CDR3 spans 15 amino acids. Germline V gives CDR1 MDHEN, CDR2 SYDVKM. The CDR3 DNA follows: TGTGCCAGCAGTCTCCAGGGGCCCCAATTCTACGAGCAGTACTTC. It translates to CASSLQGPQFYEQYF.

V usage is TRBV4-2 and J usage is TRBJ2-7; 8 nucleotides agree with TRBD2. Trimming removed 0 bases from V and 1 base from J; junction bases left unmatched: 5. The CDR3 length is 16 residues. Germline-derived CDR1 and CDR2 are LGHNA and YNFKEQ. The CDR3 DNA reads TGTGCCAGCAGCCAAGATCGGGCGGGAGGATCCTACGAGCAGTACTTC. It is translated as CASSQDRAGGSYEQYF.

This clonotype was seen only a few times. V gene TRBV7-2 combines with J gene TRBJ2-5, with 13 nucleotides matching TRBD2. Germline assignment: CDR1 SGHTA and CDR2 FQGNSA. The length of the CDR3 is 15 residues. Trimming cost V 5 bases and J 9 bases; bases outside gene matches: 9. Written as DNA, the CDR3 is TGTGCCAGCAGCCCGGAACTAGCGGGGGGGAAGGCCCAGTACTTC. It yields the protein CASSPELAGGKAQYF.

This clonotype was seen more than once but under ten times. The chain employs TRBV28 and TRBJ2-3, with 9 bases identical to TRBD2. V trimming: 7 bases; J trimming: 2 bases; junction bases outside the gene matches: 7. The germline V gene has CDR1 MDHEN and CDR2 SYDVKM. This CDR3 has 15 residues. CDR3: CASIRPGLATDTQYF. The CDR3 region has the DNA TGTGCCAGCATCCGCCCGGGACTAGCCACAGATACGCAGTATTTT. Drawing the rest from reference TRBV28 and TRBJ2-3, the complete variable domain is DVKVTQSSRYLVKRTGEKVFLECVQDMDHENMFWYRQDPGLGLRLIYFSYDVKMKEKGDIPEGYSVSREKKERFSLILESASTNQTSMYLCASIRPGLATDTQYFGPGTRLTVL.

This clonotype was found once. An end of the junction differs from the germline gene, which may be a read error. The chain employs TRBV5-6 and TRBJ2-7; TRBD2 agrees at 12 bases. CDR1 is SGHDT and CDR2 is YYEEEE in the germline V gene. The CDR3 runs to 16 residues. The CDR3 is CASSTTTSGRNNELYF. CDR3 bases: TGTGCCAGCAGCACTACGACTAGCGGGAGAAATAACGAGCTGTACTTC.

V gene TRBV5-1 combines with J gene TRBJ1-1, with TRBD1 identical over 7 bases. Germline V gene sequence: CDR1 SGHRS, CDR2 YFSETQ. J gave up 1 base and V 3 bases, and 6 bases lay outside the gene matches. CDR3 length: 15 residues. The DNA for the CDR3 is TGCGCCAGCAGCTATTCGACAGGGTCGAACACTGAAGCTTTCTTT. This encodes CASSYSTGSNTEAFF.

Comments on this clonotype: This may come from a read error, since a much larger clone is one base off. The chain recombines TRBV20-1 with TRBJ2-5; possibly TRBD2 for D (5 bases). V dropped 8 bases and J dropped 5 bases, with 12 bases sitting between them. The germline gives CDR1 DFQATT, CDR2 SNEGSKA (reference sequence). The CDR3 has 11 amino acids. Here the CDR3 DNA reads TGCAGTACCAAAAGGACTGAGACCCAGTACTTC. Amino acid sequence: CSTKRTETQYF.

The chain recombines TRBV3-1 with TRBJ2-1; D may be TRBD1 or TRBD2 (6 bases each). The CDR3 length is 16 residues. Germline CDR1 and CDR2: LGHDT and YNNKEL (reference sequence). Trimming shortened V by 1 base and J by 8 bases, and 18 bases separated the two germline ends. The chain's CDR3 is CASSQGKGGLMDEQFF. CDR3 DNA: TGTGCCAGCAGCCAAGGGAAAGGGGGGCTTATGGATGAGCAGTTCTTC.

This clonotype was picked up many times. The rearrangement uses TRBV20-1 and TRBJ2-5; D possibly uses TRBD1 or TRBD2 (6 bases each). V lost 7 bases, J lost 3 bases, and 12 bases lay in between. The CDR3 has 12 amino acids. Germline CDR1 DFQATT, CDR2 SNEGSKA (reference sequence). This CDR3 reads CSVVEGEETQYF. The CDR3 bases are TGCAGTGTGGTGGAGGGGGAAGAGACCCAGTACTTC.

This clonotype came up many times. The CDR3 here is CSARGTSGRGEQFF. CDR3 in DNA: TGCAGTGCTAGGGGGACTAGCGGGAGAGGGGAGCAGTTCTTC. The chain is built from TRBV20-1 and TRBJ2-1; 14 bases are a match to TRBD2. This CDR3 is 14 amino acids long. The J segment lost 10 bases and the V segment lost 3 bases, leaving 5 bases of the junction unmatched. Germline V gene data show CDR1 as DFQATT and CDR2 as SNEGSKA (reference sequence).

The V call is TRBV9, the J call TRBJ1-2; the D is unclear. The CDR3 extends over 17 amino acids. Germline assignment: CDR1 SGDLS and CDR2 YYNGEE. V shed 3 bases and J shed 0 bases, with 18 bases lying between them. The CDR3 region is CASSASGLMTPNYGYTF. The CDR3, as DNA: TGTGCCAGCAGCGCCAGTGGGTTAATGACCCCTAACTATGGCTACACCTTC.

At least ten counts were recorded for this clonotype. V is TRBV24-1 and J is TRBJ2-2; 10 positions agree with TRBD1. The CDR3 runs to 16 residues. The germline gives CDR1 KGHDR, CDR2 SFDVKD. V lost 3 bases to trimming and J lost 0 bases; unmatched junction nucleotides: 0. As DNA, the CDR3 is TGTGCCACCAGTGATGGGACAGGGGCGAACACCGGGGAGCTGTTTTTT. Its protein product is CATSDGTGANTGELFF.

This clonotype came up a few times. The chain has TRBV5-1 and TRBJ2-7; 8 bases map to TRBD1. The CDR3 is made up of 15 amino acids. V lost 2 bases and J lost 2; bases outside the gene matches: 6. CDR1 SGHRS and CDR2 YFSETQ come from the germline V gene. CDR3 loop: CASSLTGGLPYEQYF. In DNA form, the CDR3 reads TGCGCCAGCAGCTTAACAGGGGGTTTGCCCTACGAGCAGTACTTC.

This rearrangement joins TRBV20-1 to TRBJ1-1; D gene unclear. Germline V gene data show CDR1 as DFQATT and CDR2 as SNEGSKA (reference sequence). V was cut by 1 base and J by 4 bases, with 7 bases left in between. This CDR3 contains 12 residues. CDR3 coding DNA: TGCAGTGCTAGAGCGCAGGTCACTGAAGCTTTCTTT. Its translation is CSARAQVTEAFF.

This chain joins TRBV7-2 and TRBJ2-3; a weak D match, TRBD1 (7 bases). The V gene's germline CDR1 is SGHTA and CDR2 FQGNSA. CDR3 size: 16 residues. The V and J ends lost 5 bases and 2 bases respectively, with 17 bases between them. This CDR3 reads CASSPGGTAPTDTQYF. The CDR3 DNA reads TGTGCCAGCAGCCCCGGAGGGACAGCGCCCACAGATACGCAGTATTTT.

This clonotype was recorded at least ten times. The chain carries TRBV29-1 and TRBJ2-1; 10 bases map to TRBD2. The length of the CDR3 is 15 residues. Germline V gene data show CDR1 as SQVTM and CDR2 as ANQGSEA. V lost 7 bases, J lost 2 bases, and 8 bases stayed unmatched. In DNA, the CDR3 is TGCAGCGCCAATGGACTAGCGGTGACCTACAATGAGCAGTTCTTC. It translates to CSANGLAVTYNEQFF.

The sample holds many counts of this clonotype. The gene calls are TRBV6-4 and TRBJ2-1, with 10 nucleotides matching TRBD2. CDR1 is MRHNA, CDR2 SNTAGT, per germline. J gave up 4 bases and V 2 bases, and 5 bases lay outside the gene matches. The CDR3 has 16 amino acids. The CDR3 is CASSDGEAGGYNEQFF. The DNA of the CDR3 is TGTGCCAGCAGTGACGGGGAAGCGGGAGGGTACAATGAGCAGTTCTTC.

J is TRBJ2-7 and V is TRBV7-2; possibly TRBD1 for D (5 bases). Germline V gene data show CDR1 as SGHTA and CDR2 as FQGNSA. The CDR3 length is 13 residues. V lost 5 bases, J lost 0 bases, and 8 bases lay in between. The CDR3 region is CASSDSVSYEQYF. CDR3 in DNA: TGTGCCAGCAGCGACAGTGTCTCCTACGAGCAGTACTTC. Full variable domain (rest looked up from reference TRBV7-2 and TRBJ2-7): GAGVSQSPSNKVTEKGKDVELRCDPISGHTALYWYRQSLGQGLEFLIYFQGNSAPDKSGLPSDRFSAERTGGSVSTLTIQRTQQEDSAVYLCASSDSVSYEQYFGPGTRLTVT.

The genes are TRBV6-2 or TRBV6-3 and TRBJ1-1; D not resolved. Germline lookup yields CDR1 MNHEY and CDR2 SVGEGT. V was cut by 5 bases and J by 2 bases, with 12 bases left in between. The CDR3 loop spans 14 amino acids. The CDR3: CASSLRYPNTEAFF. In DNA form, the CDR3 reads TGTGCCAGCAGTCTCAGGTATCCTAACACTGAAGCTTTCTTT.

The chain couples TRBV29-1 to TRBJ1-3; D is uncertain. Deletions cut 5 bases from V and 4 bases from J, with 12 bases between. Germline values: CDR1 SQVTM, CDR2 ANQGSEA. The CDR3 extends over 13 amino acids. CDR3 sequence: CSVRAQKGNTIYF. For the CDR3, the DNA is TGCAGCGTTCGGGCCCAGAAGGGAAACACCATATATTTT. The entire variable domain, with the rest obtained from reference TRBV29-1 and TRBJ1-3, is as follows: SAVISQKPSRDICQRGTSLTIQCQVDSQVTMMFWYRQQPGQSLTLIATANQGSEATYESGFVIDKFPISRPNLTFSTLTVSNMSPEDSSIYLCSVRAQKGNTIYFGEGSWLTVV.

This clonotype was counted many times. The V call is TRBV24-1, the J call TRBJ1-5; TRBD1 is a possible D gene (5 bases). This CDR3 is built from 15 residues. Germline lookup yields CDR1 KGHDR and CDR2 SFDVKD. V gave up 4 bases and J gave up 5 bases, with 14 bases separating them. CDR3 sequence reads: CATSDPRGADQPQHF. CDR3 DNA sequence: TGTGCCACCAGTGACCCTCGAGGGGCTGATCAGCCCCAGCATTTT.

This clonotype has just a few counts. V usage is TRBV24-1 and J usage is TRBJ2-5; 9 bases are a match to TRBD1. The CDR3 totals 17 residues. The trim removed 5 bases at V and 4 bases at J, leaving 13 bases unmatched. Germline CDR1 KGHDR, CDR2 SFDVKD. The CDR3, as DNA: TGTGCCACCAGTGCACCCCGCCCCGGGACAGGGAGAGAGACCCAGTACTTC. Encoded protein: CATSAPRPGTGRETQYF.

In its sample, this clonotype was seen many times. The rearrangement joins TRBV7-9 to TRBJ1-1; D uncertain. CDR1 is SEHNR and CDR2 is FQNEAQ in the germline V gene (reference sequence). The V and J ends lost 5 bases and 5 bases respectively, with 24 bases between them. The CDR3 runs 17 residues. The CDR3 spells CASSPSPLREEGTEAFF. The CDR3 coding sequence is TGTGCCAGCAGCCCATCCCCCCTACGGGAGGAAGGGACTGAAGCTTTCTTT.